This T cell receptor (beta chain) was sequenced for a study of Ad26.COV2.S vaccination and SARS-CoV-2 variants (dated by TCRdb to the early 2020s). Notes on the research overall: Donors in the vaccine arm were drawn from COV1001, a multicentre, randomized, double-blind, placebo-controlled phase I-IIa trial testing Ad26.COV2.S in healthy adults. Ad26.COV2.S was administered intramuscularly at a dose of 5x10^10 or 1x10^11 viral particles, either as one shot or as two shots given 56 days apart. A total of around 32 samples were included in the TCR-sequenced set, comprising roughly 19 Ad26.COV2.S vaccine recipients, 5 placebo recipients and 8 SARS-CoV-2 convalescent individuals. Participants in the trial were split at random into five groups of five each, receiving low-dose or high-dose Ad26.COV2.S once or twice, or else placebo on both occasions. Investigators did not know the trial group allocation while performing experiments and assessing outcomes. Sequencing of the TCRbeta repertoire served to evaluate the specificity and breadth of SARS-CoV-2-reactive T cell receptors following Ad26.COV2.S vaccination. What the authors observed across the whole study: Comparable non-spike TCR breadth was observed between vaccine and placebo recipients, consistent with only spike being contained in the vaccine. After vaccination, spike-specific CD8+ and CD4+ T cell responses were reported to show substantial breadth. The study was not powered to compare responses between vaccine doses or regimens. Spike-specific TCR breadth was higher in Ad26.COV2.S recipients than in placebo recipients (P = 0.0014). It was noted by the authors that total T cell responses may have been underestimated by the TCR breadth and depth analyses.

On this clone itself: Its antigen is not yet known. Base quality data are lacking; no much larger clone is found one base away.

TCRbeta CDR3 regions were sequenced with the immunoSEQ Assay. After extraction, genomic DNA underwent amplification by bias-controlled multiplex PCR, followed by high-throughput sequencing. Per the authors' processing: To quantify the absolute abundance of every unique TCRbeta CDR3 region, sequences were collapsed and filtered. T cell fraction was estimated by normalizing TCRbeta template counts to usable DNA, with usable DNA measured through amplification of reference genes found in all nucleated cells. Repertoire TCRs were annotated as SARS-CoV-2-specific when V gene, CDR3 amino acid sequence and J gene were exactly matched to a known reactive TCR set. MIRA supplied the reference SARS-CoV-2 TCR set, which was filtered for enrichment in COVID-19-positive ImmuneCODE repertoires so that public or cross-reactive TCRs were removed. Using the MIRA antigens, annotated TCRs were further analysed by specific ORF or by position within an ORF. Breadth was defined as annotated unique rearrangements over total unique productive rearrangements; depth was the summed frequency of those rearrangements. TCR breadth was compared between groups using two-sided Wilcoxon rank-sum tests. TCRdb limited this immuneACCESS table to in-frame rearrangements with V and J called. A share of clones is missing; checked studies link under half to unresolved V genes, and the rest is unexplained. The DNA gave D and trimming, while V, J and clone size come from that table. The sample has hundreds of thousands of clones on record, about four fifths of them singletons. The ten largest clones take up roughly 7.4% of the sample.

The CDR3, cysteine through phenylalanine, is 17 amino acids long. Only the CDR3 portion is preserved as DNA: 51 bases, with reading frame beginning at the first base. Via the germline V gene, CDR1 is SGHTA and CDR2 FQGNSA. V ends up 5 bases short and J 6 bases short, with an unmatched junction base count of 13. The intended sense of this specimen's treatment or condition label: 15 to 20 received Ad26.COV2.S at low or high dose, single or two shots; 5 received placebo; per-sample allocation not given. Repertoires of vaccine and placebo recipients were sequenced from samples taken on day 63 after the first injection. Between 29 July and 7 August 2020, Cohort 1b enrolled approximately 26 adults aged 18-55 years at one site in Boston, USA. Ad26.COV2.S consisted of a replication-incompetent adenovirus type 26 vector by which a prefusion-stabilized SARS-CoV-2 spike protein from the original Wuhan strain was expressed.

The sample here was peripheral blood, taken in a trial of Ad26.COV2.S vaccine versus placebo. The chain joins TRBV7-2 to TRBJ2-2; TRBD1 aligns with 9 central bases. The sequence came from a person between 18 and 59 years old who received the Ad26.COV2.S COVID-19 vaccine or a placebo. CDR3 region: CASSQHFRDRAPGELFF. The DNA reads TGTGCCAGCAGCCAGCATTTCAGGGACAGGGCTCCCGGGGAGCTGTTTTTT. With all but the CDR3 taken from the reference TRBV7-2 and TRBJ2-2 genes, the full variable domain is: GAGVSQSPSNKVTEKGKDVELRCDPISGHTALYWYRQSLGQGLEFLIYFQGNSAPDKSGLPSDRFSAERTGGSVSTLTIQRTQQEDSAVYLCASSQHFRDRAPGELFFGEGSRLTVL.